These 18 T cell receptor beta chains were all obtained from the same sample, sequenced in a study of a mutant IDH1 vaccine in newly diagnosed glioma. Sequencing used immunoSEQ multiplex PCR; TCRdb keeps in-frame clones, though not all of them. The data hold approximately 100,000 clones, with roughly 89% observed a single time. Time point reported: week 47, end of study. Vaccine doses each comprised 300 ug of mutant IDH1 20-mer peptide, with topical imiquimod. These receptors lack a known antigen. This specimen consisted of PBMCs, obtained from a glioma patient whose treatment included an IDH1 peptide vaccine. The receptors originated from a woman between 45 and 60 years old with glioma.

The J gene is TRBJ2-2, the V gene TRBV19; 7 bases are a match to TRBD1. The CDR3 covers 15 residues. The trim removed 1 base at V and 2 bases at J, leaving 1 base unmatched. Germline V gene lookup returns CDR1 LNHDA and CDR2 SQIVND (reference sequence). The CDR3 DNA is TGTGCCAGTAGTATAGGACAGGGTAACACCGGGGAGCTGTTTTTT. Translated, it gives CASSIGQGNTGELFF.

The CDR3 is CASSRDYGEQYF. Here the CDR3 DNA reads TGTGCCAGCAGCCGGGATTACGGGGAGCAGTACTTC. V is TRBV14 and J is TRBJ2-7; D unresolved. Germline values: CDR1 SGHDN, CDR2 FVKESK. The CDR3 length is 12 residues. Trimming shortened V by 4 bases and J by 7 bases, and 11 bases separated the two germline ends.

The chain links TRBV6-6 to TRBJ2-3; no firm D call. CDR1 and CDR2 (germline): MNHNY, SVGAGI (reference sequence). V lost 7 bases and J 2 bases, leaving 13 bases between the germline ends. CDR3 length: 14 amino acids. CDR3 sequence reads: CASTLHRSTDTQYF. For the CDR3, the DNA is TGTGCCAGCACCCTACACCGGTCCACAGATACGCAGTATTTT.

The V and J genes are TRBV19 and TRBJ2-3; the D gene could be TRBD1 or TRBD2 (5 bases each). Trimming pared 6 bases from V and 0 bases from J, leaving 10 bases between. From germline, CDR1 is LNHDA and CDR2 SQIVND (reference sequence). The CDR3 is 14 amino acids. The CDR3 bases are TGTGCCAGTAGCGGGACGGTGAGCACAGATACGCAGTATTTT. Translation: CASSGTVSTDTQYF.

The CDR3 DNA sequence: TGTGCCAGCAGCTCCCCCAGGCAGAGGAACACCGGGGAGCTGTTTTTT. Encoded protein: CASSSPRQRNTGELFF. This chain uses TRBV5-6 with TRBJ2-2; D is unresolved. V shed 3 bases and J shed 1 base, with 13 bases lying between them. CDR3 length: 16 residues. Germline CDR1 reads SGHDT; CDR2 reads YYEEEE.

This sequence joins TRBV19 and TRBJ2-7; D is tentatively TRBD1 or TRBD2 (5 bases each). This CDR3 has 16 amino acids. Trimming took off 4 bases at V and 4 bases at J, with 20 bases between the two ends. Germline V gene data show CDR1 as LNHDA and CDR2 as SQIVND (reference sequence). CDR3 amino acids: CASSSSPQGVGYEQYF. CDR3 nucleotide sequence: TGTGCCAGTAGTAGCTCACCTCAGGGAGTCGGTTACGAGCAGTACTTC.

The chain's CDR3 is CASSRLSTDTQYF. The DNA of the CDR3 is TGTGCCAGCAGCCGCTTAAGTACAGATACGCAGTATTTT. This chain connects TRBV5-4 to TRBJ2-3; D uncertain. This CDR3 is built from 13 residues. Per germline, CDR1 SGHNT and CDR2 YYREEE (reference sequence). Trimming stripped 4 bases from V and 3 bases from J, with 9 bases between.

This chain connects TRBV6-6 to TRBJ2-7; D is possibly TRBD1 (6 bases). CDR1 and CDR2 (germline): MNHNY, SVGAGI (reference sequence). Trimming pared 8 bases from V and 2 bases from J, leaving 13 bases between. The CDR3 has 13 residues. The DNA for the CDR3 is TGTGCCAGCCACCCGGGACAAACCTACGAGCAGTACTTC. Encoded protein: CASHPGQTYEQYF.

This chain connects TRBV18 to TRBJ2-4; tentatively, D is TRBD1 (5 bases). CDR3 length: 17 residues. The germline V gene has CDR1 KGHSH and CDR2 LQKENI. Trimming shortened V by 1 base and J by 0 bases, and 13 bases separated the two germline ends. Written as DNA, the CDR3 is TGTGCCAGCTCACCACTCTCAGGGCAACTAGCCAAAAACATTCAGTACTTC. Encoded protein: CASSPLSGQLAKNIQYF.

The V call is TRBV30, the J call TRBJ2-3; TRBD2 aligns across 8 bases. CDR3 length: 15 residues. The ends lost 0 bases at V and 6 bases at J; junction bases unmatched: 8. The V gene's germline CDR1 is GTSNPN and CDR2 SVGIG (reference sequence). CDR3 sequence reads: CAWSVWAGGGDTQYF. The CDR3 DNA reads TGTGCCTGGAGTGTATGGGCGGGAGGAGGGGATACGCAGTATTTT.

The chain links TRBV18 to TRBJ2-7, with unresolved D. Germline V lookup: CDR1 KGHSH, CDR2 LQKENI. CDR3 length: 14 amino acids. V was pared by 3 bases and J by 1 base, with 10 bases between. The CDR3 protein is CASSPLAGSYEQYF. The CDR3 DNA sequence: TGTGCCAGCTCACCCCTGGCAGGATCCTACGAGCAGTACTTC.

The rearrangement uses TRBV30 and TRBJ1-2; no firm D call. Germline V gene sequence: CDR1 GTSNPN, CDR2 SVGIG (reference sequence). V gave up 2 bases and J gave up 1 base, with 8 bases separating them. The CDR3 totals 13 residues. This chain's CDR3 is CAWSPTFNYGYTF. The CDR3, as DNA: TGTGCCTGGAGTCCCACATTTAACTATGGCTACACCTTC.

The chain employs TRBV6-1 and TRBJ2-3; D is possibly TRBD1 or TRBD2 (5 bases each). CDR1 MNHNS and CDR2 SASEGT come from the germline V gene. The ends were cut back, 4 bases at V and 0 bases at J, with 14 bases in the middle. CDR3 length: 16 residues. The CDR3 nucleotides read TGTGCCAGCAGTGCGGGGCAGTCTATTAGCACAGATACGCAGTATTTT. Its protein product is CASSAGQSISTDTQYF.

The chain is built from TRBV7-9 and TRBJ1-4; D perhaps matches TRBD1 (6 bases). V lost 11 bases and J 4 bases, leaving 14 bases between the germline ends. The CDR3 covers 13 residues. Germline CDR1 and CDR2: SEHNR and FQNEAQ (reference sequence). The CDR3 is CAASGGRNEKLFF. The CDR3 DNA reads as TGTGCCGCCTCGGGGGGGCGTAATGAAAAACTGTTTTTT. Using reference TRBV7-9 and TRBJ1-4 for the parts outside the CDR3, the full variable domain is DTGVSQNPRHKITKRGQNVTFRCDPISEHNRLYWYRQTLGQGPEFLTYFQNEAQLEKSRLLSDRFSAERPKGSFSTLEIQRTEQGDSAMYLCAASGGRNEKLFFGSGTQLSVL.

This rearrangement joins TRBV11-1 to TRBJ2-3; either TRBD1 or TRBD2 may fit D (5 bases each). V was clipped by 2 bases and J by 2 bases, with 14 bases between them. The V gene's germline CDR1 is SGHAT and CDR2 FQDESV (reference sequence). The CDR3 sequence is 16 residues long. Written as DNA, the CDR3 is TGTGCCAGCAGCTTAACTCGGGGCGGCTTCACAGATACGCAGTATTTT. Amino acids: CASSLTRGGFTDTQYF. The full variable domain, completed using reference TRBV11-1 and TRBJ2-3, is EAEVAQSPRYKITEKSQAVAFWCDPISGHATLYWYRQILGQGPELLVQFQDESVVDDSQLPKDRFSAERLKGVDSTLKIQPAELGDSAMYLCASSLTRGGFTDTQYFGPGTRLTVL.

The gene calls are TRBV29-1 and TRBJ2-2; TRBD1 is a possible D gene (5 bases). The CDR3 consists of 13 residues. Germline lookup yields CDR1 SQVTM and CDR2 ANQGSEA. Trimming removed 4 bases at V and 6 bases at J, with 12 bases between. The CDR3 coding sequence is TGCAGCGTTGCCAACTTGGGGCCCGGGGAGCTGTTTTTT. Protein sequence: CSVANLGPGELFF.

This clone showed up just once. This chain joins TRBV9 and TRBJ2-7, with a possible D match to TRBD2 (6 bases). The germline V gene has CDR1 SGDLS and CDR2 YYNGEE. The CDR3 has 13 amino acids. Trimming stripped 1 base from V and 6 bases from J, with 11 bases between. The CDR3 DNA follows: TGTGCCAGCAGCGTACAACGGGAGTCCGAGCAGTACTTC. Its protein is CASSVQRESEQYF. Using reference TRBV9 and TRBJ2-7 for the parts outside the CDR3, the full variable domain is DSGVTQTPKHLITATGQRVTLRCSPRSGDLSVYWYQQSLDQGLQFLIQYYNGEERAKGNILERFSAQQFPDLHSELNLSSLELGDSALYFCASSVQRESEQYFGPGTRLTVT.

The chain uses TRBV5-3 and TRBJ2-7; tentatively, D is TRBD1 (5 bases). TRBV5-3 is known as an ORF, though its function is uncertain. The length of the CDR3 is 16 residues. V was pared by 0 bases and J by 1 base, with 14 bases between. The CDR3 DNA is TGTGCCAGAAGCTTGGCCAAGGAAGGGGCGTCCTACGAGCAGTACTTC. Translating it yields CARSLAKEGASYEQYF.